These 14 T cell receptor beta chains share one sample of origin, sequenced in a study of T cells of healthy individuals. MiXCR, run by TCRdb on the 5' RACE reads, gives a single entry per CDR3 protein. The repertoire has 53,000 or so distinct CDR3 sequences, about 15% of them found once; the top ten carry approximately 16%. The receptors here all came from a human donor in good health.

The V call is TRBV24-1, the J call TRBJ2-5, with 7 bases matching TRBD1. Per the germline V gene, CDR1 is KGHDR and CDR2 is SFDVKD. V gave up 4 bases and J gave up 4 bases; unmatched junction bases: 5. This CDR3 is built from 14 residues. Here the CDR3 reads CATSDSGQRETQYF. CDR3 DNA sequence: TGTGCCACCAGTGACTCGGGACAGAGAGAGACCCAGTACTTC.

This clonotype occurred many times. The chain carries TRBV9 and TRBJ2-1; D unclear. Germline loops: CDR1 SGDLS, CDR2 YYNGEE. V was shortened by 0 bases and J by 0 bases, with 7 bases between the two germline ends. This CDR3 is 15 amino acids long. The CDR3 here is CASSVEDSSYNEQFF. CDR3 sequence (DNA): TGTGCCAGCAGCGTAGAGGATAGCTCCTACAATGAGCAGTTCTTC. Based on the CDR3 plus reference TRBV9 and TRBJ2-1, the full variable domain is DSGVTQTPKHLITATGQRVTLRCSPRSGDLSVYWYQQSLDQGLQFLIQYYNGEERAKGNILERFSAQQFPDLHSELNLSSLELGDSALYFCASSVEDSSYNEQFFGPGTRLTVL.

This clonotype was counted many times. The rearrangement links TRBV20-1 to TRBJ1-6; 9 bases align to TRBD1. Per germline, CDR1 DFQATT and CDR2 SNEGSKA (reference sequence). The V segment lost 4 bases and the J segment 6 bases; nucleotides outside the gene matches: 4. The CDR3 is 14 residues long. This CDR3 reads CSAMRGQGNSPLHF. DNA for the CDR3: TGCAGTGCTATGCGGGGACAGGGTAATTCACCCCTCCACTTT.

The chain joins TRBV7-9 to TRBJ1-1, with a weak D call TRBD1 (6 bases). The CDR3 spans 12 residues. V shed 1 base and J shed 10 bases, with 10 bases lying between them. Germline assignment: CDR1 SEHNR and CDR2 FQNEAQ (reference sequence). CDR3 sequence (DNA): TGTGCCAGCAGCTTAGATGACAGGACAGCTTTCTTT. Residues: CASSLDDRTAFF. The full variable domain, its missing parts supplied by reference TRBV7-9 and TRBJ1-1, is DTGVSQNPRHKITKRGQNVTFRCDPISEHNRLYWYRQTLGQGPEFLTYFQNEAQLEKSRLLSDRFSAERPKGSFSTLEIQRTEQGDSAMYLCASSLDDRTAFFGQGTRLTVV.

This clonotype was seen a handful of times. One end of the junction is discordant with germline, which a read error may explain. V usage is TRBV24-1 and J usage is TRBJ2-5; 8 nucleotides agree with TRBD1. The CDR3 covers 15 residues. Looked up from germline, CDR1 is KGHDR and CDR2 is SFDVKD. CDR3 in DNA: TGTGCCACCAGTGATCATGCCGGGACAGGACGTACCCGGTACTTC. Protein sequence: CATSDHAGTGRTRYF.

This clonotype was seen ten or more times. V usage is TRBV5-4 and J usage is TRBJ2-6; 9 bases fit TRBD1. Germline loops: CDR1 SGHNT, CDR2 YYREEE (reference sequence). V shed 3 bases, J shed 0 bases, and the junction held 7 bases outside the gene matches. The CDR3 covers 18 residues. The CDR3 protein is CASSSGTGTISGANVLTF. The CDR3 coding sequence is TGTGCCAGCAGCTCCGGGACAGGGACTATCTCTGGGGCCAACGTCCTGACTTTC.

This clonotype was counted at least ten times. The junction differs from germline at one of its ends, possibly a read error. CDR3 loop: CDSSLHREGGNTEAFF. CDR3 coding DNA: TGCGACAGCAGCTTACATAGGGAGGGGGGGAACACTGAAGCTTTCTTT. The chain has TRBV5-1 and TRBJ1-1, with TRBD1 as a possible D gene (6 bases). CDR1 SGHRS and CDR2 YFSETQ come from the germline V gene. The length of the CDR3 is 16 residues.

This clonotype was recorded at least ten times. CDR3 residues: CASRTTGTGVYEQYF. CDR3 sequence (DNA): TGTGCCAGCAGAACTACCGGGACAGGGGTCTACGAGCAGTACTTC. The chain is built from TRBV7-2 and TRBJ2-7; 10 nucleotides line up with TRBD1. Trimming took 6 bases from V and 3 from J; bases not matched to a gene: 8. This CDR3 is built from 15 residues. Germline-derived CDR1 and CDR2 are SGHTA and FQGNSA.

The V call is TRBV27, the J call TRBJ2-7, with 11 bases that match TRBD1. V gave up 5 bases and J gave up 4 bases; unmatched junction bases: 10. Germline CDR1 MNHEY, CDR2 SMNVEV (reference sequence). The CDR3 has 16 amino acids. The CDR3 coding sequence is TGTGCCAGCAGTCCAAGCGTGGGACAGGGGGTTTACGAGCAGTACTTC. Protein product: CASSPSVGQGVYEQYF.

This sequence joins TRBV2 and TRBJ1-4, with D perhaps TRBD1 (6 bases). The CDR3 extends over 16 amino acids. Germline-derived CDR1 and CDR2 are SNHLY and FYNNEI. Trimming took off 2 bases at V and 9 bases at J, with 19 bases between the two ends. CDR3 coding DNA: TGTGCCAGCAGTGAAATAGCTCGGGGGCAGTCGAAAAAACTGTTTTTT. This translates into CASSEIARGQSKKLFF. The complete variable domain, with remaining parts taken from reference TRBV2 and TRBJ1-4, reads EPEVTQTPSHQVTQMGQEVILRCVPISNHLYFYWYRQILGQKVEFLVSFYNNEISEKSEIFDDQFSVERPDGSNFTLKIRSTKLEDSAMYFCASSEIARGQSKKLFFGSGTQLSVL.

This clonotype was observed many times. This chain connects TRBV7-9 to TRBJ2-3; D is perhaps TRBD1 or TRBD2 (5 bases each). Trimming removed 5 bases at V and 0 bases at J, with 18 bases between. The CDR3 totals 17 residues. Germline V gene lookup returns CDR1 SEHNR and CDR2 FQNEAQ (reference sequence). For the CDR3, the DNA is TGTGCCAGCAGCCCACCCGGGGCGACTACTAGCACAGATACGCAGTATTTT. It specifies CASSPPGATTSTDTQYF. Combining the CDR3 with reference TRBV7-9 and TRBJ2-3 gives the whole variable domain DTGVSQNPRHKITKRGQNVTFRCDPISEHNRLYWYRQTLGQGPEFLTYFQNEAQLEKSRLLSDRFSAERPKGSFSTLEIQRTEQGDSAMYLCASSPPGATTSTDTQYFGPGTRLTVL.

This chain links TRBV6-2 or TRBV6-3 with TRBJ2-1, with D possibly matching TRBD1 (5 bases). CDR1 is MNHEY, CDR2 SVGEGT, per germline. The CDR3 length is 16 residues. V was trimmed by 5 bases and J by 4 bases, leaving 18 bases between them. The CDR3 loop is CASSPPGSSQYNEQFF. In DNA form, the CDR3 reads TGTGCCAGCAGTCCACCAGGGTCCTCACAGTACAATGAGCAGTTCTTC.

This clonotype was seen a few times. The genes are TRBV12-5 and TRBJ2-3; 10 bases agree with TRBD2. Germline V gives CDR1 LGHNT, CDR2 FRNRAP. CDR3 size: 16 residues. Trimming took 8 bases from V and 4 from J; bases not matched to a gene: 12. CDR3 sequence (DNA): TGTGCTAGTAAAAGCCCTAGCGGGGGTTTTGCAGATACGCAGTATTTT. It specifies CASKSPSGGFADTQYF.

In this sample, this clonotype turned up many times. This chain connects TRBV7-2 to TRBJ1-2, with no clear D. The CDR3 sequence is 13 residues long. CDR1 SGHTA and CDR2 FQGNSA come from the germline V gene. The ends were cut back, 5 bases at V and 1 base at J, with 8 bases in the middle. The CDR3 DNA sequence: TGTGCCAGCAGCCCCGACGGTAACTATGGCTACACCTTC. Translating gives CASSPDGNYGYTF.